This T cell receptor beta chain came from a study of breast tumors, draining lymph nodes, adjacent tissues. As for this clonotype: Its target is unknown. A much larger clone differs from this one at a single base, so this may be a read error.

Samples came from axillary lymph nodes draining the breast cancer. TCRdb independently ran MiXCR on the multiplex PCR reads; one entry per CDR3 protein. The sample records some 120,000 distinct CDR3 sequences, around 21% being singletons. Notes on the study in general: Data only fit, rather than demonstrated, lymph node origin of most tumor T cells. Tumor repertoires ranked between lymph nodes and nontumor tissue in diversity, with V and J gene preferences. Luminal-like breast cancer showed significantly greater tumor-nontumor repertoire similarity than basal-like breast cancer did. Most tumor T cells seemingly derive from lymph node, then expand in tumor.

Per the germline V gene, CDR1 is MNHEY and CDR2 is SVGEGT. This CDR3 has 14 amino acids. This TCR came from a female donor with breast cancer. Some clones in this sample may be carry-over from other donors' samples. Sequencing used axillary lymph node tissue. V and J are TRBV6-2 or TRBV6-3 and TRBJ2-7; possibly TRBD2 for D (5 bases). This chain's CDR3 is CAGSSMTGDYEQYF. CDR3 sequence (DNA): TGTGCCGGCAGTTCCATGACCGGGGACTACGAGCAGTACTTC.